A single sample is the source of the 4 T cell receptor beta chains below, sequenced in a study of T cells in localized non-small cell lung cancer. Assay used: immunoSEQ multiplex PCR; TCRdb lists only in-frame clones, some missing. The profile shows 64,000 or so clones, roughly 90% of them singletons. The sample in question was peripheral blood, obtained before any cancer treatment. The receptors were sampled from a woman aged 35 to 70 with stage I lung adenocarcinoma.

The V call is TRBV28, the J call TRBJ2-3, with 10 bases that match TRBD2. This CDR3 contains 18 residues. Germline V CDR1 and CDR2: MDHEN, SYDVKM. With V trimmed by 5 bases and J by 1 base, 12 bases remained unmatched. CDR3 sequence: CASSPYAIAGGRTDTQYF. CDR3 DNA sequence: TGTGCCAGCAGTCCATACGCCATAGCGGGGGGACGCACAGATACGCAGTATTTT.

The V and J genes are TRBV7-9 and TRBJ2-6; possible D gene TRBD2, 6 bases. Germline V gene sequence: CDR1 SEHNR, CDR2 FQNEAQ (reference sequence). The germline V and J ends were trimmed by 7 bases and 0 bases, with 10 bases remaining between them. The CDR3 extends over 15 amino acids. The CDR3 is CASTLGGSGANVLTF. The DNA of the CDR3 is TGTGCCAGCACCCTGGGGGGCTCTGGGGCCAACGTCCTGACTTTC. The complete variable domain, with remaining parts taken from reference TRBV7-9 and TRBJ2-6, reads DTGVSQNPRHKITKRGQNVTFRCDPISEHNRLYWYRQTLGQGPEFLTYFQNEAQLEKSRLLSDRFSAERPKGSFSTLEIQRTEQGDSAMYLCASTLGGSGANVLTFGAGSRLTVL.

The rearrangement joins TRBV29-1 to TRBJ2-1; TRBD2 is a possible D gene (5 bases). The germline V and J ends were trimmed by 0 bases and 6 bases, with 9 bases remaining between them. Looked up from germline, CDR1 is SQVTM and CDR2 is ANQGSEA. The CDR3 loop spans 13 amino acids. CDR3 nucleotides: TGCAGCGTTGAAGAGGAGGCCGGCAATGAGCAGTTCTTC. Its protein product is CSVEEEAGNEQFF.

The gene calls are TRBV5-1 and TRBJ1-1; D is uncertain. Trimming took 2 bases from V and 0 from J, leaving 8 bases between them. Germline V gives CDR1 SGHRS, CDR2 YFSETQ. The CDR3 runs to 14 residues. The CDR3 reads CASSFGVVNTEAFF. CDR3 nucleotides: TGCGCCAGCAGCTTTGGGGTTGTGAACACTGAAGCTTTCTTT. The entire variable domain, with the rest obtained from reference TRBV5-1 and TRBJ1-1, is as follows: KAGVTQTPRYLIKTRGQQVTLSCSPISGHRSVSWYQQTPGQGLQFLFEYFSETQRNKGNFPGRFSGRQFSNSRSEMNVSTLELGDSALYLCASSFGVVNTEAFFGQGTRLTVV.